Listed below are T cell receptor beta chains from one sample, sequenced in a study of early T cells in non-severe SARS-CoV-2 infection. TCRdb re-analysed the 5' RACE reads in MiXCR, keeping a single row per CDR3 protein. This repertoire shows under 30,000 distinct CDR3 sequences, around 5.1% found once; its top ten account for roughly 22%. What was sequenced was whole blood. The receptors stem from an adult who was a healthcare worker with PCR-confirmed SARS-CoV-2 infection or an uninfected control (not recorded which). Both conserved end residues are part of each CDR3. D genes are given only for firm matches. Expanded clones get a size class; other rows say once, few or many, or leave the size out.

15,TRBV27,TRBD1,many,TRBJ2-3,CASFERTGVTDTQYF,TGTGCCAGCTTTGAGAGGACAGGGGTCACAGATACGCAGTATTTT
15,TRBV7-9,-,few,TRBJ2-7,CASSSPLGVSYEQYF,TGTGCCAGCAGCTCGCCCCTGGGAGTCTCCTACGAGCAGTACTTC
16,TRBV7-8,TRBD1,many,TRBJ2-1,CASSTPDRATYNEQFF,TGTGCCAGCAGCACCCCGGACAGGGCAACCTACAATGAGCAGTTCTTC
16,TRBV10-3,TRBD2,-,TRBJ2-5,CAISGVSGGRQETQYF,TGTGCCATCAGTGGCGTAAGCGGGGGGCGACAAGAGACCCAGTACTTC
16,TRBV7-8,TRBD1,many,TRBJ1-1,CASGFPGQGLLGEAFF,TGTGCCAGCGGATTCCCGGGACAGGGCCTGCTAGGTGAAGCTTTCTTT
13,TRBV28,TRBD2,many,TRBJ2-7,CATLGRAPYEQYF,TGTGCCACTCTCGGGAGGGCCCCCTACGAGCAGTACTTC
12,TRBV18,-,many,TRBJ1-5,CASSPSNQPQHF,TGTGCCAGCTCACCAAGCAATCAGCCCCAGCATTTT
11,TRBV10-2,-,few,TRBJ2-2,CASSWDGELFF,TGCGCCAGCAGCTGGGACGGGGAGCTGTTTTTT
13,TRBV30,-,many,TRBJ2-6,CAWRDHGANVLTF,TGTGCCTGGAGGGATCATGGGGCCAACGTCCTGACTTTC
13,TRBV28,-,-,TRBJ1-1,CASSLIAASVAFF,TGTGCCAGCAGTTTAATCGCAGCCTCGGTGGCTTTCTTT
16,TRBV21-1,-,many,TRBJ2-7,CASSPMGQGHYYEQYF,TGTGCCAGCAGCCCCATGGGGCAGGGGCACTATTACGAGCAGTACTTC
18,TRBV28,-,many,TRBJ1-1,CASSPHRDTYLVNTEAFF,TGTGCCAGCAGTCCTCACCGGGACACCTATCTTGTGAACACTGAAGCTTTCTTT
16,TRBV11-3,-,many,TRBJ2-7,CASSLGATAEKGEQYF,TGTGCCAGCAGCTTAGGAGCAACCGCGGAGAAGGGCGAGCAGTACTTC
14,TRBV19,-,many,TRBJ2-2,CASRNLQGPGELFF,TGTGCCAGTAGAAACCTACAGGGCCCCGGGGAGCTGTTTTTT
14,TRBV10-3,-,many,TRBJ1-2,CAISKQGSSYGYTF,TGTGCCATCAGTAAGCAGGGTTCAAGCTATGGCTACACCTTC
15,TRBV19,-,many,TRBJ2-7,CASSIGDPGAYEQYF,TGTGCCAGTAGTATAGGGGATCCAGGGGCATACGAGCAGTACTTC
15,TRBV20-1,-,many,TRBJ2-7,CSASDSSKKSYEQYF,TGCAGTGCTAGCGACTCAAGTAAGAAGTCCTACGAGCAGTACTTC
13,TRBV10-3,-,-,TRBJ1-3,CAIRDSSGNTIYF,TGTGCCATCAGGGACAGCTCTGGAAACACCATATATTTT
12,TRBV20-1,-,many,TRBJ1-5,CSASTSNQPQHF,TGCAGTGCCTCAACTAGCAATCAGCCCCAGCATTTT
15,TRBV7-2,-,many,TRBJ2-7,CASSYSVQESYEQYF,TGTGCCAGCAGCTATTCCGTCCAGGAGTCCTACGAGCAGTACTTC
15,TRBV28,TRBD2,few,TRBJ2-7,CASSGNSGRAREQYF,TGTGCCAGCAGTGGGAATAGCGGGAGGGCACGGGAGCAGTACTTC
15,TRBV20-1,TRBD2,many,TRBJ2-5,CSARVIAGSLYLQYF,TGCAGTGCTAGAGTTATAGCGGGATCGCTCTACCTTCAGTACTTC
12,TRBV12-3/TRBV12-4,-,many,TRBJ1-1,CASGISQGWAFF,TGTGCCAGCGGAATAAGTCAGGGTTGGGCTTTCTTT
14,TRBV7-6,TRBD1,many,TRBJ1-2,CASSPGTGGYGYTF,TGTGCCAGCAGCCCAGGGACAGGGGGCTATGGCTACACCTTC
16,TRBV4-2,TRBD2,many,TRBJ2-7,CASSQVISGGLREQYF,TGTGCCAGCAGCCAAGTGATTAGCGGGGGATTGCGCGAGCAGTACTTC
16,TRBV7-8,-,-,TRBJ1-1,CASSLWTLFGDTEAFF,TGTGCCAGCAGCTTGTGGACTCTCTTTGGGGACACTGAAGCTTTCTTT
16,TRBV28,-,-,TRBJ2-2,CASSLFGGPATGELFF,TGTGCCAGCAGTTTATTCGGGGGCCCGGCCACCGGGGAGCTGTTTTTT
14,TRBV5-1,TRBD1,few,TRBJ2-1,CASSFRDSYNEQFF,TGCGCCAGCAGCTTCCGGGACAGCTACAATGAGCAGTTCTTC
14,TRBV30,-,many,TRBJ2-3,CAWSNGGSTDTQYF,TGTGCCTGGAGTAACGGTGGAAGCACAGATACGCAGTATTTT
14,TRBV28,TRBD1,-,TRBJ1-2,CASSYGTGYYGYTF,TGTGCCAGCAGTTATGGGACAGGGTACTATGGCTACACCTTC
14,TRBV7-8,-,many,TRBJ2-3,CASTSGLVTDTQYF,TGTGCCAGCACCTCCGGTCTAGTCACAGATACGCAGTATTTT
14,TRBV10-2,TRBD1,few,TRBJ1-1,CASSGGQGSAGAFF,TGCGCCAGCAGTGGGGGACAGGGGTCAGCCGGAGCTTTCTTT
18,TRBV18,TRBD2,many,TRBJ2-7,CASSPSYAGTSGKEEQYF,TGTGCCAGCTCACCGTCGTATGCCGGGACTAGCGGAAAAGAAGAGCAGTACTTC
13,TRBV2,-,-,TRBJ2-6,CASSPGLRNVLTF,TGTGCCAGCAGTCCGGGACTCAGGAACGTCCTGACTTTC
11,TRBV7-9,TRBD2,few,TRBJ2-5,CASGAGTSGYF,TGTGCCAGCGGGGCCGGGACTAGCGGTTACTTC
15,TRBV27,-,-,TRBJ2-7,CASIQHDGGPYEQYF,TGTGCCAGCATCCAACATGACGGAGGTCCTTACGAGCAGTACTTC
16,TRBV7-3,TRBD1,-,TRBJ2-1,CASSIGTEVLGDEQFF,TGTGCCAGCAGCATTGGGACAGAAGTTCTCGGGGATGAGCAGTTCTTC
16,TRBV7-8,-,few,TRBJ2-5,CASSPSPQGRQETQYF,TGTGCCAGCAGCCCCTCCCCCCAGGGTAGGCAGGAGACCCAGTACTTC
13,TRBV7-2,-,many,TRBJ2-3,CASSLERADTQYF,TGTGCCAGCAGCTTAGAACGCGCAGATACGCAGTATTTT
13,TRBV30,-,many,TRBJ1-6,CAWRVADNSPLHF,TGTGCCTGGAGAGTCGCAGATAATTCACCCCTCCACTTT
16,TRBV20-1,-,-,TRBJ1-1,CSAGRGTGGQRTEAFF,TGCAGTGCTGGCAGAGGGACCGGGGGGCAAAGGACTGAAGCTTTCTTT